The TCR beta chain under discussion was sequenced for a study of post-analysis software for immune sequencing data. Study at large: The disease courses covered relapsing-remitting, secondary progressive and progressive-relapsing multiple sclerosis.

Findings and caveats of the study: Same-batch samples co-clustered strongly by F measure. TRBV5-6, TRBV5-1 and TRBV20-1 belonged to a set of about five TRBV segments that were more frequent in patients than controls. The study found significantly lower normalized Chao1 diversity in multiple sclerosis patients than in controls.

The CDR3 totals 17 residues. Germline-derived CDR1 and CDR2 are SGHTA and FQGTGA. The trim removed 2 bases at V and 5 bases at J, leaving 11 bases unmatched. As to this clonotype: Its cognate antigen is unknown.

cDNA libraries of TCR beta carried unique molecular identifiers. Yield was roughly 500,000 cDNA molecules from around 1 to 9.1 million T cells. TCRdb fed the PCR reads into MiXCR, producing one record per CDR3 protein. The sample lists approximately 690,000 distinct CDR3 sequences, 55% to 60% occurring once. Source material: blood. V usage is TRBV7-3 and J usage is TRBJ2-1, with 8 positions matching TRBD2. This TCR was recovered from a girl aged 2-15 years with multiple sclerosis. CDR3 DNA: TGTGCCAGCAGCTTATCGTCGGGGGCGGGAGGCGACAATGAGCAGTTCTTC. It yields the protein CASSLSSGAGGDNEQFF.